The text below deals with one T cell receptor beta chain. Antigen: not known. This specimen belongs to a study of cytomegalovirus exposure and HLA in healthy donors. Study-wide context: Some 180 million T cells yielded more than 90 million unique TCR beta sequences in earlier analysis.

Study conclusions and caveats: TRBV6-2, TRBV6-3 and some other V segments were unresolvable in 87-base-pair reads.

Trimming took off 0 bases at V and 3 bases at J, with 19 bases between the two ends. Germline-derived CDR1 and CDR2 are SGHRS and YFSETQ. The CDR3 spans 18 residues. Everyone who donated was a healthy bone marrow donor. PCR was performed using 60 Vbeta and 13 Jbeta primers. TCRdb's copy holds only in-frame clones and misses some; the assay was immunoSEQ multiplex PCR. This table holds 65,000 to 70,000 clones, roughly nine tenths found once. The chain carries TRBV5-1 and TRBJ2-1; a possible D gene is TRBD2 (6 bases). The material sequenced was PBMCs. The clonotype comes from a young woman in good health and CMV-seropositive. CDR3 DNA sequence: TGCGCCAGCAGCTTGGCCCCACACCAGCGGGCAATCTACAATGAGCAGTTCTTC. Encoded protein: CASSLAPHQRAIYNEQFF. Full variable domain (missing parts from reference TRBV5-1 and TRBJ2-1): KAGVTQTPRYLIKTRGQQVTLSCSPISGHRSVSWYQQTPGQGLQFLFEYFSETQRNKGNFPGRFSGRQFSNSRSEMNVSTLELGDSALYLCASSLAPHQRAIYNEQFFGPGTRLTVL.